The rows below give T cell receptor beta chains drawn from one sample of a study of blood T cells in healthy people across ages. MiXCR was run by TCRdb on the 5' RACE reads, yielding one entry per CDR3 protein. This sample has just over 800,000 distinct CDR3 sequences, with about 59% found just once. What was sequenced was blood. The origin of the receptors is a man aged 30-40 years in good health. CDR3s include the opening cysteine and the closing phenylalanine or tryptophan. The order of the fields is clone size, J gene, D gene, V gene, CDR3 DNA, CDR3 protein. D genes are given only for firm matches. Size is stated for part of the rows, as once, few or many counts, or as a class when the clone is expanded.

>.|TRBJ2-3|.|TRBV4-2
TGTGCCAGCAGCCAAGAGGACCTACTCGGGGATACGCAGTATTTT
CASSQEDLLGDTQYF
>.|TRBJ2-3|.|TRBV13
TGTGCCAGCAGCTTATTCGGGAATACGCAGTATTTT
CASSLFGNTQYF
>.|TRBJ1-5|.|TRBV20-1
TGCAGTGCGACCAACCCGCCCGGGACTAGCGGGGGGCAAGAGACCCAGCATTTT
CSATNPPGTSGGQETQHF
>.|TRBJ2-1|TRBD2|TRBV2
TGTGCCAGCGTACTAGCGGGGGGCAGAGGTTACAATGAGCAGTTCTTC
CASVLAGGRGYNEQFF
>few|TRBJ2-1|TRBD1|TRBV9
TGTGCCAGCAGGGCCAGGACAGGGTCCCATGAGCAGTTCTTC
CASRARTGSHEQFF
>.|TRBJ1-1|.|TRBV29-1
TGCAGCGTTGAGTGGCAGGGGGCTTTCTTT
CSVEWQGAFF
>.|TRBJ1-1|.|TRBV6-2/TRBV6-3
TGTGCCAGCAGCGCCCCTCGACGGTTGCGGAACACTGAAGCTTTCTTT
CASSAPRRLRNTEAFF
>few|TRBJ2-3|TRBD2|TRBV4-3
TGCGCCAGCAGCCAAGTGGCGGGGGTTCGCACAGATACGCAGTATTTT
CASSQVAGVRTDTQYF
>once|TRBJ2-5|.|TRBV15
TGTGCCACCAGCAGAGATGTGGGGGCAGAGACCCAGTACTTT
CATSRDVGAETQYF
>few|TRBJ2-7|.|TRBV20-1
TGCAGTGCCGACGAAGTTCGACTAACCTACGAGCAGTACTTC
CSADEVRLTYEQYF
>once|TRBJ2-5|.|TRBV7-9
TGTGCCAGCAGCTTAGCCCGGGGGCACGAGACCCAGTACTTC
CASSLARGHETQYF
>.|TRBJ2-1|TRBD1|TRBV14
TGTGCCAGCAGCCCACAGGGGTGGGATGAGCAGTTCTTC
CASSPQGWDEQFF
>.|TRBJ1-2|.|TRBV4-3
TGCGCCAGCAGCCAAGGTCAAGCTGAGGGACCCTATGGCTACACCTTC
CASSQGQAEGPYGYTF
>few|TRBJ1-2|.|TRBV20-1
TGCAGTGTCCCGGAGGGGGCTAACTATGGCTACACCTTC
CSVPEGANYGYTF
>many|TRBJ2-7|TRBD2|TRBV6-2/TRBV6-3
TGTGCCAGCAGTTACTTGGGACTACCGAGCTCCTACGAGCAGTACTTC
CASSYLGLPSSYEQYF
>once|TRBJ2-5|.|TRBV15
TGTGCCACCAGCAGAGATCGAAGGATTGAGCAGTACTTC
CATSRDRRIEQYF
>.|TRBJ2-7|TRBD1|TRBV6-1
TGTGCCAGCAGTGAAGCCGTTATCCCGGGACAGCCCTACGAGCAGTACTTC
CASSEAVIPGQPYEQYF
>.|TRBJ2-1|TRBD1|TRBV5-1
TGCGCCAGCAGCTTGGCAGGGGGCGAAATGGGTGAGCAGTTCTTC
CASSLAGGEMGEQFF
>few|TRBJ2-1|.|TRBV7-2
TGTGCCAGCAGCTCCCTCTCCTACAATGAGCAGTTCTTC
CASSSLSYNEQFF
>.|TRBJ1-5|.|TRBV20-1
TGCAGTGCTATTGAACCTTGGGGACAGCCCCAGCATTTT
CSAIEPWGQPQHF
>few|TRBJ2-5|.|TRBV12-3/TRBV12-4
TGTGCCAGCAGTCCGTGGGTCCATGGGGGAGAGACCCAGTACTTC
CASSPWVHGGETQYF
>.|TRBJ2-1|TRBD1|TRBV6-5
TGTGCCAGCAGTTACTCGACAGGGGGCTGGGAGACCCAGTTCTTC
CASSYSTGGWETQFF
>.|TRBJ2-1|.|TRBV9
TGTGCCAGCAGCTCCCAAGGGGGGGGGTTCAATGAGCAGTTCTTC
CASSSQGGGFNEQFF
>.|TRBJ1-1|.|TRBV29-1
TGCAGCGTTGGCCCGGGGCTGAACACTGAAGCTTTCTTT
CSVGPGLNTEAFF
>.|TRBJ2-3|.|TRBV12-3/TRBV12-4
TGTGCCACGGGAGTGAGAACAGATACGCAGTATTTT
CATGVRTDTQYF
>few|TRBJ2-3|TRBD2|TRBV20-1
TGCAGTGCTAGTCGCGGGGGACCCAGCACAGATACGCAGTATTTT
CSASRGGPSTDTQYF
>.|TRBJ2-2|TRBD1|TRBV3-1
TGTGCCAGCAGCCCCCAGACAGGGCCGAACACCGGGGAGCTGTTTTTT
CASSPQTGPNTGELFF
>.|TRBJ2-2|.|TRBV9
TGTGCCAGCAGCGTAGGAGGGTACGGGGAGCTGTTTTTT
CASSVGGYGELFF
>.|TRBJ2-7|TRBD1|TRBV25-1
TGTGCCAGCACCGCGGGACAGGGTAGCGAGCAGTACTTC
CASTAGQGSEQYF
>.|TRBJ2-4|TRBD2|TRBV7-3
TGTGCCAGCAGCATGTCCCCGGGAGGGGGGGACATTCAGTACTTC
CASSMSPGGGDIQYF
>.|TRBJ2-6|.|TRBV3-1
TGTGCCAGCAGCCAAGCGACTGGGGCCAACGTCCTGACTTTC
CASSQATGANVLTF
>.|TRBJ2-7|.|TRBV24-1
TGTGCCACCAGTGATACCGGGACAACGTACGAGCAGTACTTC
CATSDTGTTYEQYF
>.|TRBJ2-3|.|TRBV10-3
TGTGCCATCAGTGAGGGACAAGGTTCAGATACGCAGTATTTT
CAISEGQGSDTQYF
>few|TRBJ2-1|.|TRBV3-1
TGTGCCAGCAGCCAATGGGCGGGATACGGACCCTACAATGAGCAGTTCTTC
CASSQWAGYGPYNEQFF
>.|TRBJ1-3|.|TRBV29-1
TGCAGCGCTCTGACAGGCTCTGGAAACACCATATATTTT
CSALTGSGNTIYF
>.|TRBJ2-5|TRBD1|TRBV3-1
TGTGCCAGCAGCCCCCGGGACAGGGGGCGCAATGAGCAGTACTTC
CASSPRDRGRNEQYF
>.|TRBJ2-7|.|TRBV5-1
TGCGACCGAGACAGATCCTACGAGCAGTACTTC
CDRDRSYEQYF
>.|TRBJ1-4|.|TRBV2
TGTGCCAGCAGCGCATTGATTGCAACTAATGAAAAACTGTTTTTT
CASSALIATNEKLFF
>.|TRBJ2-2|.|TRBV4-3
TGCGCCAGCAGCCAAGATGGGGCGGGTGGATGGGGGGAGCTGTTTTTT
CASSQDGAGGWGELFF
>once|TRBJ2-6|.|TRBV7-3
TGTGCCAGCAGCTCAATTGGGGGGGCGTCTGGGGCCAACGTCCTGACTTTC
CASSSIGGASGANVLTF
>.|TRBJ2-7|.|TRBV7-2
TGTGCCAGCAGCCCTGACGGGGGCCAAAGCACCTTCTACGAGCAGTACTTC
CASSPDGGQSTFYEQYF
>.|TRBJ2-7|TRBD1|TRBV15
TGTGCCACCAGCAGAACTCCCCGGGACAGGACCTACGAGCAGTACTTC
CATSRTPRDRTYEQYF
>.|TRBJ1-2|.|TRBV20-1
TGCAGTGCTATAGGGCCCGATCTTCTATATGGCTACACCTTC
CSAIGPDLLYGYTF
>.|TRBJ2-7|TRBD1|TRBV12-3/TRBV12-4
TGTGCCAGCACCCTGGGACAGGGGGGTCGCGAGCAGTACTTC
CASTLGQGGREQYF
>.|TRBJ2-7|.|TRBV6-1
TGTGCCAGCAAAGTGCCGTGGGGGTCTGAAGAGCAGTACTTC
CASKVPWGSEEQYF
>few|TRBJ2-7|.|TRBV6-2/TRBV6-3
TGTGCCAGCAGTTACTCTCGGCGGGGCAGGGACGAGCAGTACTTC
CASSYSRRGRDEQYF
>.|TRBJ2-7|TRBD1|TRBV5-1
TGCGCCAGCAGCTTATCTCCGGGACAGCCTTCCTACGAGCAGTACTTC
CASSLSPGQPSYEQYF
>.|TRBJ2-7|TRBD1|TRBV20-1
TGCAGTGCCTCGACAGGGCTTGGAGACGAGCAGTACTTC
CSASTGLGDEQYF
>.|TRBJ2-1|TRBD2|TRBV7-2
TGTGCCAGCAGCTTAATACTAGCGGGTGACGAGCAGTTCTTC
CASSLILAGDEQFF
>few|TRBJ2-1|TRBD2|TRBV4-3
TGCGCCAGCAGCCAAGGGGGAGGGGCGGTGAATGAGCAGTTCTTC
CASSQGGGAVNEQFF
>once|TRBJ2-5|TRBD1|TRBV7-8
TGTGCCAGCAGCTCTTATTTACAGGGGGATGCGACGGAGACCCAGTACTTC
CASSSYLQGDATETQYF